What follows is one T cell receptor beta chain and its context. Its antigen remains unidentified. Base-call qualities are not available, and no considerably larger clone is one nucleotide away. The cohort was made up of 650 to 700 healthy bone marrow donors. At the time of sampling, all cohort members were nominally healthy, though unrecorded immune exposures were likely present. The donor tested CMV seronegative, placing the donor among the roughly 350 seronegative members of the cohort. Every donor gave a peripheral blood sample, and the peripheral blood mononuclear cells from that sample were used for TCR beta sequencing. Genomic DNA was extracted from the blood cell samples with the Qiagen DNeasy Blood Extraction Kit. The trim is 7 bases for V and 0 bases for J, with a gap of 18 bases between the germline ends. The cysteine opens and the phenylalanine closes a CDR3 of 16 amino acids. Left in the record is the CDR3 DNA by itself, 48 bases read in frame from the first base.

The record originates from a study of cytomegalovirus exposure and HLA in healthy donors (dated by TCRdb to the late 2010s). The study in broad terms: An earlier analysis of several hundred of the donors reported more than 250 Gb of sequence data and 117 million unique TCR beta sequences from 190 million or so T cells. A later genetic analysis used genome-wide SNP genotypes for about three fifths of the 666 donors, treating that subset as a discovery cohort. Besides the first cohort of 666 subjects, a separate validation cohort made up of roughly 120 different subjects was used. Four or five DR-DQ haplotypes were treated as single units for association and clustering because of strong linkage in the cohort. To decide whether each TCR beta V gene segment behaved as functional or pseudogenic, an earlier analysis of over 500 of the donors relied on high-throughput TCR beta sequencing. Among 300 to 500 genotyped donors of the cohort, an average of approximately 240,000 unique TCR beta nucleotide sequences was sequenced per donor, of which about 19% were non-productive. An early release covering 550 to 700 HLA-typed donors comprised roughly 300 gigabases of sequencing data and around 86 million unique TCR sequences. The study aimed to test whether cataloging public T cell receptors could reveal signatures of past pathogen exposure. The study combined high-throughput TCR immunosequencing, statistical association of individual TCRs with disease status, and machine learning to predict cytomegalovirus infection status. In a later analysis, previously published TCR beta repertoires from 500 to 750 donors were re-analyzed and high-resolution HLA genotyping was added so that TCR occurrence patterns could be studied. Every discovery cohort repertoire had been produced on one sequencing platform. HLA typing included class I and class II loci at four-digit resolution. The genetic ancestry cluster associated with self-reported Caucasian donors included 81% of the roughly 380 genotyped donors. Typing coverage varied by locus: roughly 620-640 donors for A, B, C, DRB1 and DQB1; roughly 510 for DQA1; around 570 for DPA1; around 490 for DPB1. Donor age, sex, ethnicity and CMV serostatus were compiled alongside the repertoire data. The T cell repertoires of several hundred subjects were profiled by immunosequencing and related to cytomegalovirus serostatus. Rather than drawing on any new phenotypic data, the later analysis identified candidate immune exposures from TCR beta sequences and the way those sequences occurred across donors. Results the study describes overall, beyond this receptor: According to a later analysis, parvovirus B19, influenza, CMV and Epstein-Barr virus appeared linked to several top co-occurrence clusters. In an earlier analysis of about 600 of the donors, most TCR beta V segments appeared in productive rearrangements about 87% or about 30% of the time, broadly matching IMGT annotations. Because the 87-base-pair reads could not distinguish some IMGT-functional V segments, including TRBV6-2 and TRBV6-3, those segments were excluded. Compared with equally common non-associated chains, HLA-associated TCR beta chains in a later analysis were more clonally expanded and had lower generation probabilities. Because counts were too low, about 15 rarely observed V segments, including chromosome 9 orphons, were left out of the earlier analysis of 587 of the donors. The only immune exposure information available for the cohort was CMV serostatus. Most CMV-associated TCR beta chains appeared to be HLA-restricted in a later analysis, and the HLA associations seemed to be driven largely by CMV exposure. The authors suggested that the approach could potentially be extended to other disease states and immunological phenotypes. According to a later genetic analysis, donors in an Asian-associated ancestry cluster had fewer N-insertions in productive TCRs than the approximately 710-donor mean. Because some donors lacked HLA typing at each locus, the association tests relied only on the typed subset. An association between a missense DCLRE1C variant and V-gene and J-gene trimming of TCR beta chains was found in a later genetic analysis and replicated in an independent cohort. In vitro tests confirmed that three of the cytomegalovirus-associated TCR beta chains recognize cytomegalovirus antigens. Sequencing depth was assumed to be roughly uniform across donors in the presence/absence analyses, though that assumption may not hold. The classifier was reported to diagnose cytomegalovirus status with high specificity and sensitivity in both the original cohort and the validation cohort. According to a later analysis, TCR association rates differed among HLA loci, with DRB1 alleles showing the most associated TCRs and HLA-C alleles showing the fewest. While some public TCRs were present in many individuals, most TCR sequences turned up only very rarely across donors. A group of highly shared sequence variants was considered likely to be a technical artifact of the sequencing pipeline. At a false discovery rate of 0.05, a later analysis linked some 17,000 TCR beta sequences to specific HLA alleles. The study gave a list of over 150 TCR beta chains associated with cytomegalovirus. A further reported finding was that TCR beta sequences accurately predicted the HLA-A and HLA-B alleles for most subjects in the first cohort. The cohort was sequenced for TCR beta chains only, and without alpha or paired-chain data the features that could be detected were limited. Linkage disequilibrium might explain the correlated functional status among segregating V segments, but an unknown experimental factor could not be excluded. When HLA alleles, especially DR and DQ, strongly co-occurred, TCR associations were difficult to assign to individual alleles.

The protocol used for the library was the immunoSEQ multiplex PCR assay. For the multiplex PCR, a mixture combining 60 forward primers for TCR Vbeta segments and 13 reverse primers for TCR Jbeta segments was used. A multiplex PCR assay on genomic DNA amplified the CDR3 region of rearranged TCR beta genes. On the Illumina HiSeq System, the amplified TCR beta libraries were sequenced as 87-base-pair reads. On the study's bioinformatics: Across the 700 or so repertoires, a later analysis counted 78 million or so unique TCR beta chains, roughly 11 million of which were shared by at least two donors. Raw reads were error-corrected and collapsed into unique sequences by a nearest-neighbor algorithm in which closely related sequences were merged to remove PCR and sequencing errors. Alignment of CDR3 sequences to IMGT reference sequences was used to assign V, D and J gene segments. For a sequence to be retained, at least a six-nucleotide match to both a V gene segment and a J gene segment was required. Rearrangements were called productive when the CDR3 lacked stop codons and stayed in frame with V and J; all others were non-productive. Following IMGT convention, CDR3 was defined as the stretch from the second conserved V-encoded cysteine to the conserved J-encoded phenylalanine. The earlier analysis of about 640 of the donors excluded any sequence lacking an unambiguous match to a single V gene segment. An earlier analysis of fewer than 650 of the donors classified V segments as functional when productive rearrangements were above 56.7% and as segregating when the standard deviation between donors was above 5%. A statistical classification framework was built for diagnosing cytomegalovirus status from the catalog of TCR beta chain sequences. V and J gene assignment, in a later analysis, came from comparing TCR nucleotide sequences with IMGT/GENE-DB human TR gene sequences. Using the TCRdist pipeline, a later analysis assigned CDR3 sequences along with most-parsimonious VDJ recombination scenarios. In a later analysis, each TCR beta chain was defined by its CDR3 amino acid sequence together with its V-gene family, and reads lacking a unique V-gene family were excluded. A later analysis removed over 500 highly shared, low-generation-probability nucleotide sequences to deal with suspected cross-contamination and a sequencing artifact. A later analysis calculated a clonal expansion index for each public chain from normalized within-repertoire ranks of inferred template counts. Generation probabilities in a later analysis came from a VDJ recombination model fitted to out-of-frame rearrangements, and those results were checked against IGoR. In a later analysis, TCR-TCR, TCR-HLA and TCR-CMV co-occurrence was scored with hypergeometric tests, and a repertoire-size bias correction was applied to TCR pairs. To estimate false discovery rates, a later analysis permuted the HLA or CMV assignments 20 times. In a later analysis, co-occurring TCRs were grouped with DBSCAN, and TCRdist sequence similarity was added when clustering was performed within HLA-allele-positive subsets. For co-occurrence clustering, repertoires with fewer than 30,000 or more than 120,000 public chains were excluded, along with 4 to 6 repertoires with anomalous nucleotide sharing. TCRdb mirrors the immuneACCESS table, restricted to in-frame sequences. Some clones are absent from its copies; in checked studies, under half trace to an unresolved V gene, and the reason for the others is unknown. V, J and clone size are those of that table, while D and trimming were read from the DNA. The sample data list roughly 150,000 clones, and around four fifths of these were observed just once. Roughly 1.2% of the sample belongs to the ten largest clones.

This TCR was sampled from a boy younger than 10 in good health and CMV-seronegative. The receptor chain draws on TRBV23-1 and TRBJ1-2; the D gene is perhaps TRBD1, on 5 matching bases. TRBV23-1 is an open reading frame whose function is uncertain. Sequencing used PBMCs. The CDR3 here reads CASTRAGRRANYGYTF. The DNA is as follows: TGCGCCAGCACTCGGGCAGGGCGGAGAGCTAACTATGGCTACACCTTC.